This T cell receptor beta chain comes out of a study of blood T cell repertoires in COVID-19 (dated by TCRdb to about 2020). At the level of the whole study: Samples covering the acute and convalescent phases of COVID-19 were provided by collaborators in the United States, Italy and Spain. The material from the prospective study consisted of cDNA or gDNA derived from T cells, B-cell-depleted T cells, or PBMCs. Subjects who had been exposed to COVID-19, were actively infected with it, or had recovered from it provided the deeply sampled blood TCRbeta repertoires that made up the dataset. The repertoires were released in a freely available public database meant as a resource for research on the immune response to SARS-CoV-2. Samples came from the ongoing ImmuneRACE study (first 160 participants) plus 1,254 subjects from 6 global collaborators. A de-identified subject ID, COVID-19 status, age in years and sex were almost always included in the sample metadata. Where HLA class I and class II types were available, the types were taken from metadata supplied by the sample provider, not from assay-based typing. General findings and caveats noted by the study authors: Clinical and demographic metadata were provided uncurated, with the amount varying by source and participant.

Participants in the prospective study were enrolled through a virtual design, were aged 18 to 89 years, and lived in 20 to 30 United States geographic areas. In the prospective study, cohorts were assigned on the basis of participant-reported clinical history obtained from a screening survey and a study questionnaire. ImmuneRACE Cohort 3 recovered participants were defined by two consecutive negative NP/OP PCR tests, healthcare professional clearance, or symptom resolution. Mobile phlebotomists in the prospective study collected whole blood, serum and a nasopharyngeal or oropharyngeal swab from every participant. Participants in the prospective study had the option to provide additional blood draws and questionnaires over an approximately two-month period. Before DNA extraction, prospective study blood samples were shipped either frozen or at room temperature. TCRbeta CDR3 regions were amplified from genomic DNA using the immunoSEQ Assay, a bias-controlled multiplex PCR. Per the source publication's procedure: The number of nucleated cells in each sample was estimated by amplification of reference gene primers within the assay. To quantify the absolute abundance of each unique TCRbeta CDR3 rearrangement, sequence reads were collapsed and filtered. Productive Simpson clonality was computed per sample as the square root of Simpson's diversity index over productive rearrangements. Drawn from immuneACCESS, this table holds only the in-frame rearrangements with V and J called that TCRdb kept. Clones are partly lost; checked studies trace under half to an unresolved V gene and leave the rest unexplained. The DNA gave D and trimming, while V, J and clone size come from that table. This sample holds about 330,000 clones; over 75% were observed only once. About 5% of the sample is taken by the ten largest.

Points on this clone: Its antigen has not been determined. No base quality information exists; no much larger clone differs at one position.

Input material: PBMCs or T cells enriched from blood (not recorded which). The TCR originated in a man between 25 and 39 years old who had recovered from COVID-19.

The DNA sequence is TGTGCTAGTGGTTTGGTAGAGGGTCCAGACTACAATCAGCCCCAGCATTTT. It encodes CASGLVEGPDYNQPQHF. The chain links TRBV12-5 with TRBJ1-5, with no confidently assigned D gene. For CDR1 and CDR2, the germline V gene lists LGHNT and FRNRAP. Taken from cysteine to phenylalanine, the CDR3 has 17 residues. Only the CDR3 portion is preserved as DNA: 51 bases, with reading frame beginning at the first base. The germline ends are 15 bases apart after V is trimmed by 0 bases and J by 3 bases.